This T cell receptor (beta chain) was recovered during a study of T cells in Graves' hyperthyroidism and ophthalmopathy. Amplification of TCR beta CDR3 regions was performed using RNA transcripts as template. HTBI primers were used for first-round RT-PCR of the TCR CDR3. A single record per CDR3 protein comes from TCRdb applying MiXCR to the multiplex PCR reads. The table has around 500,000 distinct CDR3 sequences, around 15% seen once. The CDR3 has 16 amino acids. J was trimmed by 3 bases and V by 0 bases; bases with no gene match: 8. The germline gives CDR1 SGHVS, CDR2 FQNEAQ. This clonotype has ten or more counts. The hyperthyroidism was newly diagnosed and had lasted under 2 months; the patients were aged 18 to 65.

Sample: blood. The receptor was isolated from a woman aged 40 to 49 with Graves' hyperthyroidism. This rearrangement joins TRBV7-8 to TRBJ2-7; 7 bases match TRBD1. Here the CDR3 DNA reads TGTGCCAGCAGCTTAGCGTGGAGAGGGGGCCGCTACGAGCAGTACTTC. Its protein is CASSLAWRGGRYEQYF. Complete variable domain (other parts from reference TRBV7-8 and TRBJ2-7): GAGVSQSPRYKVAKRGQDVALRCDPISGHVSLFWYQQALGQGPEFLTYFQNEAQLDKSGLPSDRFFAERPEGSVSTLKIQRTQQEDSAVYLCASSLAWRGGRYEQYFGPGTRLTVT.